These 21 T cell receptor beta chains were all obtained from the same sample, sequenced in a study of blood T cell repertoires in COVID-19 (dated by TCRdb to the early 2020s). The method was the immunoSEQ multiplex PCR assay. Not all clones reach the TCRdb copy of this immuneACCESS table, which keeps in-frame sequences only. Checked studies attribute under half of the gap to unresolved V genes and leave the rest unexplained. Within this sample are 100,000 or so clones, with about 86% of them counted one time only. The ten largest clones add up to approximately 7.2% of the sample. Material: peripheral blood. These receptors were taken from a man aged 55 to 70 with acute or convalescent COVID-19.

This clone was seen a handful of times. The chain links TRBV7-9 to TRBJ2-3; 7 nucleotides agree with TRBD1. Germline trimming cut 3 bases from V and 0 bases from J; bases unmatched to any gene: 12. The V gene's germline CDR1 is SEHNR and CDR2 FQNEAQ (reference sequence). The CDR3 sequence is 18 residues long. The CDR3 region is CASSFSRSTGLSTDTQYF. For the CDR3, the DNA is TGTGCCAGCAGCTTCTCGCGCTCGACAGGGTTGAGCACAGATACGCAGTATTTT.

The chain has TRBV30 and TRBJ2-5; weak D call: TRBD1 (5 bases). There are 12 residues in the CDR3. Trimming pared 5 bases from V and 4 bases from J, leaving 11 bases between. Germline CDR1 reads GTSNPN; CDR2 reads SVGIG (reference sequence). CDR3 protein: CAWDQGRETQYF. CDR3 in DNA: TGTGCCTGGGATCAGGGTAGAGAGACCCAGTACTTC.

In its sample, this clone was seen once. The chain combines TRBV30 with TRBJ1-1; D gene uncertain. This CDR3 has 14 residues. In germline, CDR1 is GTSNPN, CDR2 SVGIG (reference sequence). Deletions cut 2 bases from V and 0 bases from J, with 10 bases between. CDR3 loop: CAWSREAVNTEAFF. In DNA form, the CDR3 reads TGTGCCTGGAGTCGGGAGGCAGTGAACACTGAAGCTTTCTTT.

The rearrangement links TRBV2 to TRBJ2-7; 13 nucleotides line up with TRBD2. Germline loops: CDR1 SNHLY, CDR2 FYNNEI. This CDR3 comprises 16 residues. V lost 4 bases to trimming and J lost 6 bases; unmatched junction nucleotides: 9. CDR3 coding DNA: TGTGCCAGCAGTGGCGGACTAGCGGGGGCGCGGGGCGAGCAGTACTTC. The encoded protein is CASSGGLAGARGEQYF.

The chain recombines TRBV9 with TRBJ2-3; D remains unclear. Germline assignment: CDR1 SGDLS and CDR2 YYNGEE. Trimming cost V 4 bases and J 6 bases, with 15 bases left between them. This CDR3 contains 14 residues. The CDR3 DNA reads as TGTGCCAGCAGCATCAGACAAGCCGACGATACGCAGTATTTT. The encoded protein is CASSIRQADDTQYF. Based on the CDR3 plus reference TRBV9 and TRBJ2-3, the full variable domain is DSGVTQTPKHLITATGQRVTLRCSPRSGDLSVYWYQQSLDQGLQFLIQYYNGEERAKGNILERFSAQQFPDLHSELNLSSLELGDSALYFCASSIRQADDTQYFGPGTRLTVL.

The rearrangement uses TRBV5-6 and TRBJ1-4; 9 bases fit TRBD1. Germline loops: CDR1 SGHDT, CDR2 YYEEEE. After removal of 3 bases from V and 7 bases from J, the junction contained 10 bases not matched to a gene. This CDR3 comprises 16 residues. CDR3 nucleotides: TGTGCCAGCAGCTCCAATGTACAGGGGGCGCGTGAAAAACTGTTTTTT. As protein: CASSSNVQGAREKLFF.

This clone showed up just once. The V gene is TRBV3-1 (or the pseudogene TRBV3-2), the J gene TRBJ2-1, with D tentatively TRBD2 (6 bases). The germline gives CDR1 LGHDT, CDR2 YNNKEL (reference sequence). The CDR3 covers 16 residues. V was shortened by 5 bases and J by 7 bases, with 21 bases between the two germline ends. Here the CDR3 DNA reads TGTGCCAGCAGCTCAGTTCCAACGGGGAGGTGGAATGAGCAGTTCTTC. Protein: CASSSVPTGRWNEQFF.

The chain links TRBV29-1 to TRBJ1-2, with 10 bases identical to TRBD1. Germline lookup yields CDR1 SQVTM and CDR2 ANQGSEA. CDR3 size: 16 residues. V shed 5 bases and J 3 bases; nucleotides not matched to a gene: 12. In DNA form, the CDR3 reads TGCAGCGTTCCCCTTATTTTGGACAGGGGGGACTATGGCTACACCTTC. It codes for CSVPLILDRGDYGYTF.

CDR3 protein: CASSPGLSSYNEQFF. The CDR3 region has the DNA TGTGCCAGTAGTCCGGGACTAAGCTCCTACAATGAGCAGTTCTTC. The chain joins TRBV19 to TRBJ2-1; 7 bases align to TRBD2. The trim removed 5 bases at V and 0 bases at J, leaving 4 bases unmatched. The CDR3 extends over 15 amino acids. The germline V gene has CDR1 LNHDA and CDR2 SQIVND (reference sequence).

J is TRBJ1-1 and V is TRBV28; D call uncertain. Per the germline V gene, CDR1 is MDHEN and CDR2 is SYDVKM. V was pared by 1 base and J by 10 bases, with 10 bases between. This CDR3 is built from 12 residues. The CDR3 loop is CASSLLSQTAFF. The CDR3 DNA sequence: TGTGCCAGCAGTTTATTATCACAAACAGCTTTCTTT.

The CDR3 nucleotides are TGTGCCAGCAGTTCCTACCCGGGACAGGGGGAATCTGGAAACACCATATATTTT. This codes for CASSSYPGQGESGNTIYF. The chain combines TRBV28 with TRBJ1-3; 11 bases align to TRBD1. V lost 4 bases, J lost 1 base, and 9 bases stayed unmatched. Germline CDR1 and CDR2: MDHEN and SYDVKM. The CDR3 length is 18 residues.

In this sample, this clone turned up a few times. The chain employs TRBV3-1 (or the pseudogene TRBV3-2) and TRBJ1-5; TRBD1 agrees at 10 bases. Germline assignment: CDR1 LGHDT and CDR2 YNNKEL (reference sequence). J gave up 9 bases and V 1 base, and 15 bases lay outside the gene matches. The CDR3 has 18 residues. The CDR3 sequence: CASSQGDKDRGANAPQHF. The CDR3 DNA is TGTGCCAGCAGCCAAGGGGATAAGGACAGGGGGGCCAATGCGCCCCAGCATTTT.

This chain links TRBV5-6 with TRBJ1-2; D is perhaps TRBD1 (6 bases). The CDR3 extends over 12 amino acids. Germline lookup yields CDR1 SGHDT and CDR2 YYEEEE. The V end was cut by 4 bases, the J end by 6 bases, with 10 bases between. In DNA form, the CDR3 reads TGTGCCAGCAGCGAAACAGGGAATGGCTACACCTTC. Protein product: CASSETGNGYTF.

V is TRBV9 and J is TRBJ1-2; 9 bases are a match to TRBD1. The germline CDR1 and CDR2 sequences are SGDLS and YYNGEE. V lost 1 base, J lost 8 bases, and 9 bases stayed unmatched. The CDR3 spans 15 residues. The CDR3 here is CASSVNPGQGWGYTF. The CDR3 nucleotides are TGTGCCAGCAGCGTAAATCCCGGACAGGGGTGGGGCTACACCTTC.

This rearrangement joins TRBV21-1 to TRBJ1-2. TRBV21-1 has pseudogene status. The CDR3 has 15 amino acids. CDR3 region: CASSSDPGANYGYTF. As DNA, the CDR3 is TGTGCCAGCAGCAGTGATCCGGGAGCAAACTATGGCTACACCTTC.

V gene TRBV5-1 combines with J gene TRBJ2-3; D gene ambiguous. The CDR3 has 14 residues. Trimming took off 2 bases at V and 5 bases at J, with 12 bases between the two ends. Germline CDR1 and CDR2: SGHRS and YFSETQ. As DNA, the CDR3 is TGCGCCAGCAGCTTAACGGTCGGCGGAGATACGCAGTATTTT. This translates into CASSLTVGGDTQYF. Full variable domain (remainder filled in from reference TRBV5-1 and TRBJ2-3): KAGVTQTPRYLIKTRGQQVTLSCSPISGHRSVSWYQQTPGQGLQFLFEYFSETQRNKGNFPGRFSGRQFSNSRSEMNVSTLELGDSALYLCASSLTVGGDTQYFGPGTRLTVL.

This chain links TRBV5-1 with TRBJ1-2, with TRBD1 matching 11 bases. The V and J ends lost 5 bases and 8 bases, in that order; junction bases with no gene match: 11. CDR3 size: 15 residues. Germline CDR1 SGHRS, CDR2 YFSETQ. CDR3 nucleotides: TGCGCCAGCAGGCCGGCGGGGACAGGGGGTAAGGGCTACACCTTC. Protein: CASRPAGTGGKGYTF. The full variable domain, with the rest looked up from reference TRBV5-1 and TRBJ1-2, is KAGVTQTPRYLIKTRGQQVTLSCSPISGHRSVSWYQQTPGQGLQFLFEYFSETQRNKGNFPGRFSGRQFSNSRSEMNVSTLELGDSALYLCASRPAGTGGKGYTFGSGTRLTVV.

The genes are TRBV18 and TRBJ1-1; tentatively, D is TRBD1 (6 bases). Germline CDR1 is KGHSH and CDR2 is LQKENI. Trimming took 3 bases from V and 8 from J, leaving 13 bases between them. The CDR3 covers 13 residues. CDR3 DNA sequence: TGTGCCAGCTCACCCTCGCGGGGGGCCGAAGCTTTCTTT. Encoded protein: CASSPSRGAEAFF.

This chain uses TRBV28 with TRBJ1-6; possible D gene TRBD1, 6 bases. This CDR3 is 16 amino acids long. Trimming took 7 bases from V and 0 from J, leaving 13 bases between them. CDR1 is MDHEN, CDR2 SYDVKM, per germline. The CDR3 here is CASTQFRGSYNSPLHF. CDR3 in DNA: TGTGCCAGCACCCAATTCAGGGGCTCCTATAATTCACCCCTCCACTTT.

The V gene is TRBV30, the J gene TRBJ2-1, with TRBD1 as a possible D gene (5 bases). V lost 5 bases to trimming and J lost 7 bases, with 6 bases between them. This CDR3 region has 10 residues. CDR1 GTSNPN and CDR2 SVGIG come from the germline V gene (reference sequence). The CDR3, as DNA: TGTGCCTGGGGACAAAATGAGCAGTTCTTC. Its translation is CAWGQNEQFF.

In its sample, this clone was seen a few times. The J gene is TRBJ1-2, the V gene TRBV12-5, with 11 nucleotides matching TRBD1. Trimming took 2 bases from V and 3 from J; bases not matched to a gene: 5. CDR3 size: 16 residues. Germline V gives CDR1 LGHNT, CDR2 FRNRAP. CDR3 in amino acids: CASGLTPGQGDYGYTF. The CDR3 DNA reads TGTGCTAGTGGTTTGACCCCGGGACAGGGGGACTATGGCTACACCTTC.